A single sample gave rise to the 10 T cell receptor beta chains below, sequenced in a study of blood T cell repertoires in COVID-19. Data came from immunoSEQ multiplex PCR; TCRdb stores just in-frame clones and leaves some out. The sample yields roughly 38,000 clones, approximately 86% seen once. The sample consisted of peripheral blood. These receptors were obtained from a man in his fifties in a cohort sampled during active COVID-19.

The chain is built from TRBV19 and TRBJ1-1, with D possibly matching TRBD1 (5 bases). CDR1 and CDR2 from the germline V gene are LNHDA and SQIVND (reference sequence). This CDR3 contains 13 residues. Trimming stripped 4 bases from V and 7 bases from J, with 13 bases between. CDR3 in DNA: TGTGCCAGTAGTACCCAGAGGGGAGGTGAAGCTTTCTTT. This encodes CASSTQRGGEAFF.

J is TRBJ1-2 and V is TRBV19; 8 bases line up with TRBD1. Germline V CDR1 and CDR2: LNHDA, SQIVND (reference sequence). There are 14 residues in the CDR3. V shed 3 bases and J 3 bases; nucleotides not matched to a gene: 3. The DNA of the CDR3 is TGTGCCAGTAGTATCGCGGACAGGGACTATGGCTACACCTTC. Protein product: CASSIADRDYGYTF.

This chain uses TRBV4-1 with TRBJ1-6; D gene unclear. The CDR3 spans 15 residues. Germline CDR1 is MGHRA and CDR2 is YSYEKL. V was trimmed by 0 bases and J by 6 bases, leaving 9 bases between them. The CDR3 here is CASSQEAQVNSPLHF. The CDR3 DNA reads TGCGCCAGCAGCCAAGAAGCCCAAGTTAATTCACCCCTCCACTTT.

This chain uses TRBV5-6 with TRBJ2-7; 7 bases align to TRBD2. The germline CDR1 and CDR2 sequences are SGHDT and YYEEEE. Germline trimming cut 0 bases from V and 0 bases from J; bases unmatched to any gene: 3. CDR3 size: 15 residues. The CDR3 spells CASSLDGTISYEQYF. CDR3 DNA: TGTGCCAGCAGCTTGGACGGGACTATCTCCTACGAGCAGTACTTC.

CDR3 nucleotide sequence: TGCGCCAGCAGCTCCGCAGGATCCTTCGACAATGAGCAGTTCTTC. It translates to CASSSAGSFDNEQFF. This chain uses TRBV5-1 with TRBJ2-1; D ambiguous. V gave up 3 bases and J gave up 5 bases, with 15 bases separating them. Per the germline V gene, CDR1 is SGHRS and CDR2 is YFSETQ. CDR3 length equals 15 residues.

This clone was observed once. The chain uses TRBV5-4 and TRBJ2-1; 11 nucleotides agree with TRBD2. Germline values: CDR1 SGHNT, CDR2 YYREEE (reference sequence). The CDR3 extends over 17 amino acids. V shed 0 bases, J shed 9 bases, and the junction held 11 bases outside the gene matches. The CDR3 DNA sequence: TGTGCCAGCAGCTTGGGGCCTACTAGCGGGAGAGAAGCTGAGCAGTTCTTC. It yields the protein CASSLGPTSGREAEQFF.

This clone was detected only a few times. The chain has TRBV7-2 and TRBJ2-7, with D perhaps matching TRBD2 (6 bases). The CDR3 totals 15 residues. CDR1 SGHTA and CDR2 FQGNSA come from the germline V gene. V was shortened by 0 bases and J by 7 bases, with 16 bases between the two germline ends. The CDR3: CASSLALGGGFEQYV. CDR3 DNA sequence: TGTGCCAGCAGCTTAGCGCTGGGGGGAGGCTTTGAGCAGTACGTC.

This clone was observed a handful of times. The rearrangement links TRBV6-5 to TRBJ1-5, with TRBD1 matching 10 bases. The germline gives CDR1 MNHEY, CDR2 SVGAGI. CDR3 length: 15 amino acids. The ends lost 4 bases at V and 6 bases at J; junction bases unmatched: 6. CDR3 in DNA: TGTGCCAGCAGTTTGGGACAGGGGCTAGGTCAGCCCCAGCATTTT. Its protein product is CASSLGQGLGQPQHF.

The rearrangement links TRBV19 to TRBJ1-3; no reliable D call. The V end lost 3 bases, the J end lost 0 bases, and 12 bases lay between the germline ends. The CDR3 sequence is 16 residues long. From germline, CDR1 is LNHDA and CDR2 SQIVND (reference sequence). The CDR3 protein is CASSIRSNSSGNTIYF. CDR3 nucleotides: TGTGCCAGTAGTATCCGGAGCAATAGCTCTGGAAACACCATATATTTT.

The chain is built from TRBV6-5 and TRBJ2-3, with 10 positions matching TRBD1. Germline V lookup: CDR1 MNHEY, CDR2 SVGAGI. The CDR3 runs 15 residues. V shed 8 bases, J shed 1 base, and the junction held 6 bases outside the gene matches. The CDR3 sequence: CASEFGTGGTDTQYF. The DNA of the CDR3 is TGTGCCAGCGAATTTGGGACAGGGGGCACAGATACGCAGTATTTT.